The 14 T cell receptor delta chains below were found in one sample sequenced in a study of gamma-delta chains in newborns, infants, children. TCRdb reanalysed the reads with CATT. The sample carries approximately 4,200 delta-chain clones, around 2.2% recorded once. The sample comprised blood. These receptors all stem from a child who was a newborn, infant or young child, either healthy, febrile or measles-vaccinated (not recorded which).

This clone was observed a few times. This probably arose from a read error, given a far larger clone one base away. This same CDR3 is encoded by further DNA sequences in the sample. The chain carries TRDV1 and TRDJ1, with 11 bases identical to TRDD3. CDR1 TSWWSYY and CDR2 QGS come from the germline V gene. This CDR3 is 25 amino acids long. J gave up 5 bases and V 0 bases, and 32 bases lay outside the gene matches. CDR3 in DNA: TGTGCTCTTGGGGAACTTGGACTTGGCACTCCGAAATCTAGCTGGGGGATACTCGGCACTGATAAACTCATCTTT. Protein product: CALGELGLGTPKSSWGILGTDKLIF.

Regarding this clone: TCRdb has a much larger clone's protein, which differs at residue 16 from the translation of this DNA, likely because of a read error; what is shown is the protein translated from the DNA. This chain uses TRDV2 with TRDJ3; 10 bases match TRDD3. The CDR3 is 18 amino acids. The germline V gene encodes CDR1 GEAIGNYY and CDR2 EKD. This CDR3 is CACDTGGYAAWDTRQTFF. CDR3 nucleotide sequence: TGTGCCTGTGACACGGGGGGATACGCGGCCTGGGACACCCGACAGACGTTTTTC.

With respect to this clone: The likely explanation is a read error, given a far larger clone one base away. Other DNA sequences of this sample code for an identical CDR3. The rearrangement links TRDV1 to TRDJ2; no clear D. This CDR3 has 18 amino acids. V was clipped by 0 bases and J by 0 bases, with 14 bases between them. Germline V lookup: CDR1 TSWWSYY, CDR2 QGS. CDR3 amino acids: CALGELPPFTTLTAQLFF. The CDR3 DNA is TGTGCTCTTGGGGAACTACCCCCTTTTACTACTTTGACAGCACAACTCTTCTTT.

Only a few counts were recorded for this clone. The gene calls are TRDV2 and TRDJ3; TRDD3 aligns across 11 bases. CDR1 and CDR2 (germline): GEAIGNYY, EKD. With V trimmed by 2 bases and J by 2 bases, 4 bases remained unmatched. CDR3 length: 18 amino acids. The CDR3 nucleotides are TGTGCCTGTGACAAAATACTGGGGGATACCTGGGACACCCGACAGATGTTTTTC. The encoded protein is CACDKILGDTWDTRQMFF.

This clone was observed a few times. This sequence joins TRDV2 and TRDJ3; D gene ambiguous. CDR1 and CDR2 (germline): GEAIGNYY, EKD. The V gene lost 4 bases and the J gene lost 1 base, with 7 bases spanning the gap. The length of the CDR3 is 15 residues. The CDR3 nucleotides are TGTGCCTGTGATCCGTTATCCTGGGACACCCGACAGATGTTTTTC. Its translation: CACDPLSWDTRQMFF.

Only a few counts were recorded for this clone. This rearrangement joins TRDV1 to TRDJ1; TRDD3 agrees at 13 bases. Germline V gene lookup returns CDR1 TSWWSYY and CDR2 QGS. The ends lost 0 bases at V and 2 bases at J; junction bases unmatched: 12. The CDR3 has 20 amino acids. The chain's CDR3 is CALGELAKLGDTRLTDKLIF. Here the CDR3 DNA reads TGTGCTCTTGGGGAACTAGCGAAACTGGGGGATACGAGACTAACCGATAAACTCATCTTT.

A word on this clone: TCRdb has a much larger clone's protein, which differs at residue 6 from the translation of this DNA, likely because of a read error; what is shown is the protein translated from the DNA. V gene TRDV1 combines with J gene TRDJ3; 7 bases are a match to TRDD2. After removal of 3 bases from V and 2 bases from J, the junction contained 16 bases not matched to a gene. Germline lookup yields CDR1 TSWWSYY and CDR2 QGS. This CDR3 comprises 21 residues. The CDR3 DNA is TGTGCTCTTGGGGAGCGGTCAGCAGGTTCCTACGCCCCCTGGGACACCCGACAGATGTTTTTC. Its protein is CALGERSAGSYAPWDTRQMFF.

As concerns this clone: In the same sample, other DNA sequences code for this CDR3. This chain joins TRDV2 and TRDJ3; 10 positions match TRDD3. Germline CDR1 reads GEAIGNYY; CDR2 reads EKD. Trimming at V came to 0 bases and at J to 0 bases, leaving 4 bases not matched to a gene. The CDR3 has 19 amino acids. Here the CDR3 DNA reads TGTGCCTGTGACACCGTGGGGGATACAAGCTCCTGGGACACCCGACAGATGTTTTTC. Translating gives CACDTVGDTSSWDTRQMFF.

This clone turned up a few times. Other nucleotide sequences in the sample specify the same CDR3. This chain links TRDV2 with TRDJ3; TRDD3 agrees at 13 bases. Trimming removed 1 base from V and 2 bases from J; junction bases left unmatched: 7. This CDR3 is 20 amino acids long. CDR1 is GEAIGNYY and CDR2 is EKD in the germline V gene. The CDR3 nucleotides read TGTGCCTGTGACACGGTACTGGGGGATACGGTGACCTGGGACACCCGACAGATGTTTTTC. Translating it yields CACDTVLGDTVTWDTRQMFF.

On this clone: A far larger clone is a single base away, which makes a read error likely. Other DNA variants within this sample encode the same CDR3. The chain joins TRAV29/DV5 to TRDJ1, with 7 bases fitting TRDD3. The CDR3 runs to 15 residues. CDR1 and CDR2 from the germline V gene are NSMFDY and ISSIKDK. The CDR3 loop reads CAASVLGAYTDKLIF. CDR3 sequence (DNA): TGTGCGGCAAGCGTTCTGGGGGCCTACACCGATAAACTCATCTTT.

To note about this clone: TCRdb has a much larger clone's protein, which differs at residue 12 from the translation of this DNA, likely because of a read error; what is shown is the protein translated from the DNA. This sequence joins TRDV2 and TRDJ3; D might be TRDD3 (6 bases). This CDR3 has 17 amino acids. In germline, CDR1 is GEAIGNYY, CDR2 EKD. The DNA of the CDR3 is TGTGCCTGTGACCCTACTGGGAGCTCCTGGGACGCCCGACAGATGTTTTTC. Encoded protein: CACDPTGSSWDARQMFF.

This clone has more than one count but fewer than ten. One end of the junction does not line up with germline, which may come from a read error. The chain is built from TRDV2 and TRDJ1; 7 nucleotides agree with TRDD3. Looked up from germline, CDR1 is GEAIGNYY and CDR2 is EKD. The CDR3 sequence is 17 residues long. CDR3 sequence (DNA): TGTGCCTGTGACCCGCTGGGGGGCAGAACTCTCACCGATAAACTCATCTTC. This sequence encodes CACDPLGGRTLTDKLIF.

There are a few counts of this clone. This likely stems from a read error, as it lies one base from a far larger clone. The J gene is TRDJ1, the V gene TRDV1, with 10 bases fitting TRDD3. The CDR3 runs 24 residues. Germline lookup yields CDR1 TSWWSYY and CDR2 QGS. Unmatched junction bases numbered 27, after V lost 2 bases and J lost 0 bases. The CDR3 sequence: CALGELRLPAPTRGIREYTDKLIF. CDR3 sequence (DNA): TGTGCTCTTGGGGAATTGAGGCTTCCGGCTCCTACCCGGGGGATACGGGAGTACACCGATAAACTCATCTTT.

Concerning this clone: The TCRdb record carries a much larger clone's protein, which differs from this DNA's translation at residue 10; a read error is the likely cause, and the protein listed here is the DNA translation. CDR3 protein: CACDLLGATTWDTRQMFF. DNA for the CDR3: TGTGCCTGTGACTTACTGGGGGCTACCACCTGGGACACCCGACAGATGTTTTTC. V and J are TRDV2 and TRDJ3; TRDD3 matches 8 bases. V dropped 3 bases and J dropped 2; count of bases not matched to a gene: 8. The CDR3 runs to 18 residues. CDR1 and CDR2 (germline): GEAIGNYY, EKD.